The 27 T cell receptor beta chains listed next were all sequenced from one sample in a study of blood T cell repertoires in COVID-19. Here immunoSEQ multiplex PCR was the method, and the copy in TCRdb shows in-frame clones only, minus some. The data show around 87,000 clones, approximately 77% seen once. The specimen sequenced was peripheral blood. These receptors came from a woman aged 80 or over with acute or convalescent COVID-19.

The chain joins TRBV5-1 to TRBJ1-1; the match to TRBD1 covers 9 bases. Germline-derived CDR1 and CDR2 are SGHRS and YFSETQ. The CDR3 has 16 amino acids. J lost 2 bases, V lost 2 bases, and 7 bases had no gene match. CDR3 nucleotide sequence: TGCGCCAGCAGCTTTTCACAGGGGGCGGGCAACACTGAAGCTTTCTTT. This translates into CASSFSQGAGNTEAFF.

The rearrangement links TRBV6-5 to TRBJ1-5, with a weak D call TRBD1 (5 bases). With 6 bases removed from V and 4 bases from J, the gap between germline ends came to 13 bases. Germline CDR1 is MNHEY and CDR2 is SVGAGI. CDR3 length equals 14 residues. The CDR3 region is CASRTWGGNQPQHF. The DNA of the CDR3 is TGTGCCAGCAGGACTTGGGGGGGAAATCAGCCCCAGCATTTT.

This chain joins TRBV5-6 and TRBJ1-2; possible D gene TRBD1, 6 bases. Germline loops: CDR1 SGHDT, CDR2 YYEEEE. Between the trimmed V and J ends, which lost 4 bases and 5 bases, there was a span of 18 bases. The CDR3 length is 15 residues. The CDR3 DNA sequence: TGTGCCAGCAGCCTATACCGGACAGCCAATTATGGCTACACCTTC. Protein product: CASSLYRTANYGYTF.

The chain has TRBV7-9 and TRBJ2-1; D perhaps matches TRBD2 (5 bases). CDR1 SEHNR and CDR2 FQNEAQ come from the germline V gene (reference sequence). The length of the CDR3 is 13 residues. The V gene lost 4 bases and the J gene lost 10 bases, with 14 bases spanning the gap. CDR3 protein: CASSSPGRVEQFF. The CDR3, as DNA: TGTGCCAGCAGCTCCCCTGGGCGGGTAGAGCAGTTCTTC. The variable domain in full, with the rest retrieved from reference TRBV7-9 and TRBJ2-1, is DTGVSQNPRHKITKRGQNVTFRCDPISEHNRLYWYRQTLGQGPEFLTYFQNEAQLEKSRLLSDRFSAERPKGSFSTLEIQRTEQGDSAMYLCASSSPGRVEQFFGPGTRLTVL.

The chain couples TRBV5-1 to TRBJ1-2; D may be TRBD1 (6 bases). This CDR3 spans 16 amino acids. Germline values: CDR1 SGHRS, CDR2 YFSETQ. The germline V and J ends were trimmed by 4 bases and 3 bases, with 19 bases remaining between them. The CDR3: CASSGRDTGGDYGYTF. The DNA of the CDR3 is TGCGCCAGCAGCGGGCGGGACACCGGGGGGGACTATGGCTACACCTTC. Variable domain in full (rest from reference TRBV5-1 and TRBJ1-2): KAGVTQTPRYLIKTRGQQVTLSCSPISGHRSVSWYQQTPGQGLQFLFEYFSETQRNKGNFPGRFSGRQFSNSRSEMNVSTLELGDSALYLCASSGRDTGGDYGYTFGSGTRLTVV.

V usage is TRBV5-1 and J usage is TRBJ2-7; no firm D call. V gave up 2 bases and J gave up 3 bases, with 9 bases separating them. The CDR3 is made up of 13 amino acids. Germline assignment: CDR1 SGHRS and CDR2 YFSETQ. CDR3 in amino acids: CASSFVADYEQYF. CDR3 sequence (DNA): TGCGCCAGCAGCTTTGTGGCGGACTACGAGCAGTACTTC.

The chain employs TRBV7-9 and TRBJ2-7; D is ambiguous. The CDR3 is 13 amino acids. CDR1 SEHNR and CDR2 FQNEAQ come from the germline V gene (reference sequence). Trimming cost V 3 bases and J 8 bases, with 14 bases left between them. CDR3 protein: CASSFGSDKKQYF. CDR3 in DNA: TGTGCCAGCAGCTTCGGATCAGACAAAAAGCAGTACTTC.

The rearrangement uses TRBV28 and TRBJ1-1; the match to TRBD1 covers 9 bases. V was clipped by 6 bases and J by 6 bases; unmatched bases: 11. This CDR3 has 15 amino acids. The germline V gene encodes CDR1 MDHEN and CDR2 SYDVKM. CDR3 DNA sequence: TGTGCCAGCAGAACCGGGACAGGGTTTTGGTCTGAAGCTTTCTTT. This translates into CASRTGTGFWSEAFF.

The CDR3 nucleotides are TGTGCCAGCAGCGGACAAGTCCAAGAGACCCAGTACTTC. Its translation: CASSGQVQETQYF. V usage is TRBV7-9 and J usage is TRBJ2-5; D is possibly TRBD1 (5 bases). V was pared by 5 bases and J by 1 base, with 8 bases between. The CDR3 is made up of 13 amino acids. Germline V gene data show CDR1 as SEHNR and CDR2 as FQNEAQ (reference sequence).

The chain joins TRBV5-1 to TRBJ2-3; D may be TRBD1 (6 bases). This CDR3 comprises 12 residues. From germline, CDR1 is SGHRS and CDR2 YFSETQ. V shed 4 bases and J shed 6 bases, with 9 bases lying between them. The CDR3, as DNA: TGCGCCAGCAGCACCACAGGGGATACGCAGTATTTT. Translation: CASSTTGDTQYF.

The chain carries TRBV18 and TRBJ1-4; TRBD1 agrees at 7 bases. Germline CDR1 KGHSH, CDR2 LQKENI. The V segment lost 2 bases and the J segment 5 bases; nucleotides outside the gene matches: 2. There are 14 residues in the CDR3. CDR3 amino acids: CASSPAGGNEKLFF. CDR3 DNA sequence: TGTGCCAGCTCACCAGCAGGGGGGAATGAAAAACTGTTTTTT. Full variable domain (outside the CDR3, taken from reference TRBV18 and TRBJ1-4): NAGVMQNPRHLVRRRGQEARLRCSPMKGHSHVYWYRQLPEEGLKFMVYLQKENIIDESGMPKERFSAEFPKEGPSILRIQQVVRGDSAAYFCASSPAGGNEKLFFGSGTQLSVL.

The sample holds one count of this clone. In nucleotides, the CDR3 is TGTGCCAGTAGGGGCGGGGGGCACCAAGAGACCCAGTACTTC. It specifies CASRGGGHQETQYF. The chain carries TRBV19 and TRBJ2-5, with 8 nucleotides matching TRBD2. Germline CDR1 is LNHDA and CDR2 is SQIVND (reference sequence). The CDR3 is 14 amino acids. V lost 6 bases to trimming and J lost 0 bases; unmatched junction nucleotides: 3. The full variable domain, its missing parts supplied by reference TRBV19 and TRBJ2-5, is DGGITQSPKYLFRKEGQNVTLSCEQNLNHDAMYWYRQDPGQGLRLIYYSQIVNDFQKGDIAEGYSVSREKKESFPLTVTSAQKNPTAFYLCASRGGGHQETQYFGPGTRLLVL.

Only one count was recorded for this clone. The chain employs TRBV7-9 and TRBJ2-5; tentative D call: TRBD2 (5 bases). The CDR3 sequence is 14 residues long. Deletions cut 3 bases from V and 2 bases from J, with 10 bases between. Looked up from germline, CDR1 is SEHNR and CDR2 is FQNEAQ (reference sequence). The DNA for the CDR3 is TGTGCCAGCAGCTTCCTTAGCGCTCAAGAGACCCAGTACTTC. Amino acids: CASSFLSAQETQYF.

The V gene is TRBV5-4, the J gene TRBJ1-5; TRBD1 might be the D (5 bases). The V end was cut by 1 base, the J end by 4 bases, with 6 bases between. Germline-derived CDR1 and CDR2 are SGHNT and YYREEE (reference sequence). This CDR3 has 13 residues. This CDR3 is CASSLNRNQPQHF. The CDR3 coding sequence is TGTGCCAGCAGCTTGAACAGGAATCAGCCCCAGCATTTT.

This chain uses TRBV12-3 or TRBV12-4 with TRBJ1-1; no definite D call. CDR3 length: 13 residues. The ends were cut back, 3 bases at V and 3 bases at J, with 8 bases in the middle. CDR3 residues: CASSFNMDTEAFF. In DNA, the CDR3 is TGTGCCAGCAGTTTTAACATGGACACTGAAGCTTTCTTT.

V gene TRBV11-2 combines with J gene TRBJ1-2; no clear D gene. This CDR3 comprises 14 residues. Trimming removed 1 base at V and 1 base at J, with 7 bases between. Per germline, CDR1 SGHAT and CDR2 FQNNGV. CDR3 sequence (DNA): TGTGCCAGCAGCTTAGGTCCTTTTAACTATGGCTACACCTTC. Its protein product is CASSLGPFNYGYTF.

The CDR3 protein is CSVEDPSRGEIISGANVLTF. The CDR3 nucleotides are TGCAGCGTTGAAGATCCCAGCCGGGGGGAAATCATCTCTGGGGCCAACGTCCTGACTTTC. J is TRBJ2-6 and V is TRBV29-1; 7 nucleotides agree with TRBD2. The germline V gene encodes CDR1 SQVTM and CDR2 ANQGSEA. V trimming: 0 bases; J trimming: 0 bases; junction bases outside the gene matches: 14. The CDR3 is 20 residues long.

The chain carries TRBV27 and TRBJ1-2, with a weak D call TRBD1 (6 bases). CDR3 length equals 15 residues. CDR1 MNHEY and CDR2 SMNVEV come from the germline V gene (reference sequence). V was shortened by 5 bases and J by 4 bases, with 17 bases between the two germline ends. The CDR3 region is CASSVRGLEVYGYTF. Written as DNA, the CDR3 is TGTGCCAGCAGTGTCAGGGGTTTGGAGGTCTATGGCTACACCTTC.

The chain couples TRBV24-1 to TRBJ2-7; 11 bases match TRBD1. The J segment lost 5 bases and the V segment lost 4 bases, leaving 6 bases of the junction unmatched. The CDR3 contains 15 residues. Germline CDR1 reads KGHDR; CDR2 reads SFDVKD. The CDR3 loop reads CATSDPGTGGNEQYF. Here the CDR3 DNA reads TGTGCCACCAGTGACCCCGGGACAGGGGGAAACGAGCAGTACTTC.

The V call is TRBV27, the J call TRBJ2-2; the D is unclear. The CDR3 is 13 amino acids. CDR1 is MNHEY and CDR2 is SMNVEV in the germline V gene (reference sequence). V was cut by 6 bases and J by 0 bases, with 5 bases left in between. The CDR3 coding sequence is TGTGCCAGCAGGCGTACGAACACCGGGGAGCTGTTTTTT. Translated, it gives CASRRTNTGELFF.

The rearrangement links TRBV13 to TRBJ1-1; 8 bases are a match to TRBD1. Germline V lookup: CDR1 PRHDT, CDR2 FYEKMQ (reference sequence). The CDR3 consists of 15 residues. The V gene end was trimmed by 5 bases and the J gene end by 1 base; junction bases not matched to a gene: 6. CDR3 protein: CASSPPGTGNTEAFF. The CDR3 region has the DNA TGTGCCAGCAGCCCGCCCGGGACAGGGAACACTGAAGCTTTCTTT. Full variable domain (rest looked up from reference TRBV13 and TRBJ1-1): AAGVIQSPRHLIKEKRETATLKCYPIPRHDTVYWYQQGPGQDPQFLISFYEKMQSDKGSIPDRFSAQQFSDYHSELNMSSLELGDSALYFCASSPPGTGNTEAFFGQGTRLTVV.

The chain combines TRBV7-3 with TRBJ1-1; D is unclear. V shed 5 bases and J shed 1 base, with 14 bases lying between them. From germline, CDR1 is SGHTA and CDR2 FQGTGA. The CDR3 spans 15 residues. In nucleotides, the CDR3 is TGTGCCAGCAGCCTGCACGGGATCCAGAACACTGAAGCTTTCTTT. Translating it yields CASSLHGIQNTEAFF.

The V and J genes are TRBV5-4 and TRBJ2-2; TRBD1 is a possible D gene (5 bases). The CDR3 is 16 amino acids. Germline V lookup: CDR1 SGHNT, CDR2 YYREEE (reference sequence). Trimming shortened V by 0 bases and J by 0 bases, and 9 bases separated the two germline ends. CDR3 in DNA: TGTGCCAGCAGCTTGGCGGCAGGGTCGAACACCGGGGAGCTGTTTTTT. Translation gives CASSLAAGSNTGELFF.

V is TRBV5-1 and J is TRBJ2-1, with TRBD2 matching 13 bases. CDR1 SGHRS and CDR2 YFSETQ come from the germline V gene. The CDR3 consists of 17 residues. The V segment lost 0 bases and the J segment 7 bases; nucleotides outside the gene matches: 7. Here the CDR3 reads CASSLGGLAGETNEQFF. The CDR3 DNA is TGCGCCAGCAGCTTGGGAGGACTAGCGGGGGAGACGAATGAGCAGTTCTTC.

The chain joins TRBV19 to TRBJ2-7, with D unclear. The germline CDR1 and CDR2 sequences are LNHDA and SQIVND (reference sequence). Trimming removed 7 bases from V and 7 bases from J, with 20 bases in between. The CDR3 loop spans 14 amino acids. This CDR3 reads CASTPSSASREQYF. In DNA form, the CDR3 reads TGTGCCAGTACCCCCTCGTCCGCGTCCCGAGAGCAGTACTTC.

CDR3 in DNA: TGCGCCAGCAGCTTGACCAATGGACAGGGTGGCGAAAAACTGTTTTTT. The encoded protein is CASSLTNGQGGEKLFF. The chain joins TRBV5-1 to TRBJ1-4, with 8 bases fitting TRBD1. CDR1 and CDR2 (germline): SGHRS, YFSETQ. This CDR3 is 16 amino acids long. Losses at the gene ends were 1 base for V and 8 bases for J; bases not matched to a gene: 10. The full variable domain, completed using reference TRBV5-1 and TRBJ1-4, is KAGVTQTPRYLIKTRGQQVTLSCSPISGHRSVSWYQQTPGQGLQFLFEYFSETQRNKGNFPGRFSGRQFSNSRSEMNVSTLELGDSALYLCASSLTNGQGGEKLFFGSGTQLSVL.

There are a few counts of this clone. V and J are TRBV29-1 and TRBJ2-1; TRBD2 agrees at 12 bases. The J segment lost 13 bases and the V segment lost 8 bases, leaving 6 bases of the junction unmatched. Germline CDR1 and CDR2: SQVTM and ANQGSEA. The CDR3 extends over 11 amino acids. The CDR3 here is CSIRTSGAQFF. CDR3 DNA sequence: TGCAGCATACGGACTAGCGGGGCTCAGTTCTTC.